Following are 20 T cell receptor beta chains from one sample sequenced in a study of CD8+ T cells in alopecia areata. Cells pooled from cutaneous lymph nodes were sorted on CD4, CD8alpha, NKG2D, NKG2ACE and other markers. As the sequencing template, cDNA was produced by extracting RNA and reverse transcribing it. This table comes from immunoSEQ multiplex PCR, and its TCRdb copy is limited to in-frame clones, with some not included. This sample has around 290,000 clones, each found more than once. What was sequenced was CD4+ T cells sorted from a lymph node. Receptors originate from a C3H/HeJ mouse with alopecia areata. This mouse strain has H2-k as its MHC haplotype.

This clone has ten or more counts. The germline and genes are mouse ones. The read gets to within 4 residues of the CDR3 end, and the germline J gene fills in the rest. Other nucleotide sequences from this sample produce the same CDR3. The V and J genes are TRBV19 and TRBJ1-2, with a tentative D call TRBD1 (6 bases). Trimming stripped 2 bases from V and 0 bases from J, with 8 bases between. The CDR3 sequence is 14 residues long. Germline CDR1 FNHDT, CDR2 SITEND (reference sequence). CDR3 residues: CASSIGTTNSDYTF. Incomplete CDR3 DNA: TGTGCCAGCAGTATCGGGACAACAAACTCC.

This clone was counted only a few times. Each gene name is a mouse one. The read terminates 4 residues ahead of where the CDR3 ends, so the germline J gene completes it. The chain employs TRBV31 and TRBJ1-2; 8 bases align to TRBD1. The CDR3 covers 15 residues. Germline CDR1 is GKSSPN and CDR2 is SITVG. With 0 bases clipped from V and 4 bases from J, the junction kept 7 bases outside the gene matches. CDR3 protein: CAWSLGPGGSSDYTF. The sequenced part of the CDR3 DNA is TGTGCCTGGAGTCTAGGGCCAGGGGGCAGCTCC.

This clone showed up just a few times. Mouse names are used for the genes. The read terminates 4 residues ahead of where the CDR3 ends, so the germline J gene completes it. V and J are TRBV13-1 and TRBJ2-2; TRBD2 matches 10 bases. This CDR3 is built from 16 residues. V dropped 4 bases and J dropped 6; count of bases not matched to a gene: 9. Germline V gene sequence: CDR1 NSHNY, CDR2 SYGAGN. Here the CDR3 reads CASSQNWGGRPGQLYF. CDR3 DNA, as far as it was read: TGTGCCAGCAGTCAAAACTGGGGGGGACGGCCCGGG.

With respect to this clone: All gene names here are mouse names. The CDR3 end is not reached by the read, which stops 4 residues before it; the germline J gene fills it in. The rearrangement joins TRBV19 to TRBJ1-2; TRBD1 matches at 8 bases. This CDR3 has 14 residues. The germline gives CDR1 FNHDT, CDR2 SITEND (reference sequence). The V segment lost 2 bases and the J segment 4 bases; nucleotides outside the gene matches: 4. The CDR3 reads CASSIRTGSSDYTF. CDR3 DNA (partial): TGTGCCAGCAGTATCAGGACAGGGAGCTCC.

About this clone: This may stem from a read error, because a much larger clone lies one nucleotide away. Gene names denote mouse genes. The read ends 4 residues before the CDR3 terminus; that terminus is restored from the germline J gene. Other DNA sequences within the sample encode an identical CDR3. This chain uses TRBV1 with TRBJ1-2; D is perhaps TRBD1 (6 bases). Germline loops: CDR1 NSQYPW, CDR2 LRSPGD (reference sequence). This CDR3 has 15 amino acids. Trimming removed 0 bases from V and 2 bases from J, with 10 bases in between. Incomplete CDR3 DNA: TGCACCTGCAGTGCAGATCCAGGGGCTAACTCC. This encodes CTCSADPGANS. The entire CDR3 protein is CTCSADPGANSDYTF.

Concerning this clone itself: Gene names and germline match the mouse. From the germline J gene comes the end of the CDR3, since the read stops 4 residues before it. The rearrangement joins TRBV13-1 to TRBJ1-2; possible D gene TRBD1, 6 bases. The CDR3 consists of 14 residues. The V gene's germline CDR1 is NSHNY and CDR2 SYGAGN. V was pared by 4 bases and J by 0 bases, with 10 bases between. The CDR3 protein is CASSRTAANSDYTF. CDR3 bases read: TGTGCCAGCAGTCGGACAGCTGCAAACTCC.

This clone was observed a few times. The germline and genes are mouse ones. With the read ending 4 residues before the CDR3 end, the germline J gene is used to fill in that end. The chain has TRBV5 and TRBJ2-5; no definite D call. The CDR3 covers 14 residues. CDR1 LGHNA and CDR2 YNLKQL come from the germline V gene (reference sequence). CDR3 DNA, as far as it was read: TGTGCCAGCAGCCAAGTTGCCAGGAAAGAC. It codes for CASSQVARKD. The whole CDR3 sequence reads CASSQVARKDTQYF.

A note on this clone: The genes and germline here are from mouse. The read terminates 4 residues ahead of where the CDR3 ends, so the germline J gene completes it. The chain employs TRBV13-1 and TRBJ2-5, with TRBD2 matching 7 bases. The CDR3 extends over 13 amino acids. Germline values: CDR1 NSHNY, CDR2 SYGAGN. CDR3 residues: CASSDLGVDTQYF. The covered CDR3 bases are TGTGCCAGCAGTGACCTGGGGGTGGAC.

This clone was picked up a small number of times. Mouse names are used for the genes. The CDR3 goes on 4 residues after the read ends, and that part is filled in from the germline J gene. This rearrangement joins TRBV5 to TRBJ2-7; the match to TRBD1 covers 12 bases. There are 15 residues in the CDR3. From germline, CDR1 is LGHNA and CDR2 YNLKQL (reference sequence). The CDR3 region is CASSPGTGGRYEQYF. CDR3 DNA (partial): TGTGCCAGCAGCCCCGGGACAGGGGGCAGGTAT.

About this clone itself: Gene names are the mouse ones. The CDR3 end is not reached by the read, which stops 4 residues before it; the germline J gene fills it in. The chain joins TRBV1 to TRBJ2-5; D perhaps matches TRBD2 (6 bases). Trimming pared 3 bases from V and 0 bases from J, leaving 10 bases between. The CDR3 is 15 amino acids. Germline V gene lookup returns CDR1 NSQYPW and CDR2 LRSPGD (reference sequence). The CDR3 here is CTCSAHWDNQDTQYF. Incomplete CDR3 DNA: TGCACCTGCAGTGCCCACTGGGATAACCAAGAC.

This clone came up a few times. These gene names are mouse names. The read gets to within 4 residues of the CDR3 end, and the germline J gene fills in the rest. The genes are TRBV13-1 and TRBJ1-1, with D maybe TRBD1 (6 bases). Looked up from germline, CDR1 is NSHNY and CDR2 is SYGAGN. The CDR3 spans 13 residues. Incomplete CDR3 DNA: TGTGCCAGCAGGGCTCCCGGGACAACA. Its translation: CASRAPGTT. The CDR3 as a whole reads CASRAPGTTEVFF.

This clone was observed a handful of times. Each gene name is a mouse one. The read gets to within 4 residues of the CDR3 end, and the germline J gene fills in the rest. The J gene is TRBJ2-3, the V gene TRBV1; D might be TRBD2 (6 bases). This CDR3 has 14 amino acids. Germline CDR1 and CDR2: NSQYPW and LRSPGD (reference sequence). The germline V and J ends were trimmed by 4 bases and 0 bases, with 8 bases remaining between them. The sequenced part of the CDR3 DNA is TGCACCTGCAGTGGGGACTTTAGTGCAGAA. This translates into CTCSGDFSAE. In full, the CDR3 is CTCSGDFSAETLYF. Full variable domain (missing parts from reference TRBV1 and TRBJ2-3): VTLLEQNPRWRLVPRGQAVNLRCILKNSQYPWMSWYQQDLQKQLQWLFTLRSPGDKEVKSLPGADYLATRVTDTELRLQVANMSQGRTLYCTCSGDFSAETLYFGSGTRLTVL.

This clone appeared a few times. Gene names refer to mouse genes. The CDR3 end lies 4 residues beyond the end of the read and is filled in from the germline J gene. This rearrangement joins TRBV1 to TRBJ2-1; 10 nucleotides match TRBD2. This CDR3 has 17 amino acids. The junction had 4 bases not matched to a gene; V was cut back by 1 base and J by 1 base. Germline V lookup: CDR1 NSQYPW, CDR2 LRSPGD (reference sequence). The CDR3 spells CTCSAARTGGNYAEQFF. CDR3 bases read: TGCACCTGCAGTGCAGCCCGGACTGGGGGAAACTATGCT.

On this clone itself: The gene symbols are mouse symbols. Read data end 4 residues before the CDR3 end; the end is taken from the germline J gene. This chain connects TRBV5 to TRBJ2-2, with TRBD2 matching 11 bases. The length of the CDR3 is 16 residues. Losses at the gene ends were 4 bases for V and 4 bases for J; bases not matched to a gene: 5. Germline V gene data show CDR1 as LGHNA and CDR2 as YNLKQL (reference sequence). The CDR3 region is CASSLDWGGVTGQLYF. The DNA read from the CDR3 is TGTGCCAGCAGCCTTGACTGGGGGGGAGTCACCGGG.

The sample holds a few counts of this clone. Gene names refer to mouse genes. From the germline J gene comes the end of the CDR3, since the read stops 4 residues before it. This chain joins TRBV13-3 and TRBJ1-2; D is perhaps TRBD1 (6 bases). The CDR3 is made up of 14 amino acids. Trimming left V 3 bases short and J 1 base short, with 10 bases between. CDR1 NNHDY and CDR2 SYVADS come from the germline V gene. CDR3 DNA, as far as it was read: TGTGCCAGCAGTGGCAGGGGCCAAAACTCC. Encoded protein: CASSGRGQNS. The complete CDR3 sequence is CASSGRGQNSDYTF.

This clone came up a few times. Genes here carry mouse names. The read terminates 4 residues ahead of where the CDR3 ends, so the germline J gene completes it. V gene TRBV5 combines with J gene TRBJ2-5; perhaps TRBD1 as D (6 bases). From germline, CDR1 is LGHNA and CDR2 YNLKQL (reference sequence). CDR3 length: 14 residues. Trimming stripped 4 bases from V and 2 bases from J, with 10 bases between. The CDR3 bases that were read are TGTGCCAGCAGCCTCAGGGGAGGCCAAGAC. Translated: CASSLRGGQD. The entire CDR3 protein reads CASSLRGGQDTQYF.

This clone was seen a handful of times. Gene names denote mouse genes. Read sequence stops 3 residues before the CDR3 end, and the germline J gene provides the missing end. The rearrangement links TRBV19 to TRBJ1-6; D is ambiguous. TRBJ1-6 is treated as an ORF (open reading frame) with a function not yet certain. This CDR3 comprises 14 residues. Germline V gene lookup returns CDR1 FNHDT and CDR2 SITEND (reference sequence). Trimming took off 3 bases at V and 0 bases at J, with 4 bases between the two ends. CDR3 bases read: TGTGCCAGCAGTAGGGGTTCCTATAATTCGCCC. This encodes CASSRGSYNSP. The CDR3, in full, reads CASSRGSYNSPLYF.

This clone was seen a few times. Gene names denote mouse genes. The observed sequence ends 4 residues before the CDR3 terminus, with the missing tail filled in from the germline J gene. J is TRBJ2-3 and V is TRBV19, with TRBD2 identical over 7 bases. The V gene end was trimmed by 4 bases and the J gene end by 2 bases; junction bases not matched to a gene: 4. Germline CDR1 is FNHDT and CDR2 is SITEND (reference sequence). The CDR3 has 14 residues. The CDR3 sequence: CASSHWGTAETLYF. The covered CDR3 bases are TGTGCCAGCAGTCACTGGGGCACTGCAGAA.

This clone occurred a few times. Here the gene names and germline are mouse. From the germline J gene comes the end of the CDR3, since the read stops 4 residues before it. The gene calls are TRBV12-1 and TRBJ1-2; weak D call: TRBD1 (6 bases). Per the germline V gene, CDR1 is SGHSN and CDR2 is HYEKVE. This CDR3 is built from 15 residues. The V gene lost 0 bases and the J gene lost 0 bases, with 10 bases spanning the gap. CDR3 region: CASSLVPGANSDYTF. CDR3 DNA, as far as it was read: TGTGCCAGCTCTCTCGTCCCAGGGGCAAACTCC.

As for this clone: Mouse names are used for the genes. The read terminates 4 residues before the CDR3 end, so the remaining end is supplied by the germline J gene. The rearrangement links TRBV19 to TRBJ2-3, with 10 bases that match TRBD2. This CDR3 region has 16 residues. V shed 2 bases, J shed 0 bases, and the junction held 3 bases outside the gene matches. The germline CDR1 and CDR2 sequences are FNHDT and SITEND (reference sequence). The part of the CDR3 DNA that was read is TGTGCCAGCAGTATGCGGGACTGGGGTAGTGCAGAA. This sequence encodes CASSMRDWGSAE. In full, the CDR3 reads CASSMRDWGSAETLYF. Full variable domain (remainder filled in from reference TRBV19 and TRBJ2-3): GGIITQTPKFLIGQEGQKLTLKCQQNFNHDTMYWYRQDSGKGLRLIYYSITENDLQKGDLSEGYDASREKKSSFSLTVTSAQKNEMAVFLCASSMRDWGSAETLYFGSGTRLTVL.